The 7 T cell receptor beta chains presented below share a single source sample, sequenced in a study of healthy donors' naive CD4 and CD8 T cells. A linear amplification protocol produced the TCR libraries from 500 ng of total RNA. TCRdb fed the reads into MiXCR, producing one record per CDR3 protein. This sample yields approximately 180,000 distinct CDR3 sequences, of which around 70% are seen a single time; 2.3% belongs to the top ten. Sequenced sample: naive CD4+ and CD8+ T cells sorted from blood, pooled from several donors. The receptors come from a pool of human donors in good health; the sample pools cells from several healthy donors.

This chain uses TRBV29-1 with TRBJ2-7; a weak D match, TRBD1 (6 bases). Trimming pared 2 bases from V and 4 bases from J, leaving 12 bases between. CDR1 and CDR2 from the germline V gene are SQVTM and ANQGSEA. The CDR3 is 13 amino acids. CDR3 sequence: CSVEIGQRYEQYF. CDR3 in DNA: TGCAGCGTTGAAATCGGACAGCGATACGAGCAGTACTTC.

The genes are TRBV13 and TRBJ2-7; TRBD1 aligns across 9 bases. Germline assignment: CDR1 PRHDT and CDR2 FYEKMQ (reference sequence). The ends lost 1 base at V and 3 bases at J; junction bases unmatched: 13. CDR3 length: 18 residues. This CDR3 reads CASSLVSPSGTGFYEQYF. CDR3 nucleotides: TGTGCCAGCAGCTTAGTCTCACCGAGCGGGACAGGGTTCTACGAGCAGTACTTC.

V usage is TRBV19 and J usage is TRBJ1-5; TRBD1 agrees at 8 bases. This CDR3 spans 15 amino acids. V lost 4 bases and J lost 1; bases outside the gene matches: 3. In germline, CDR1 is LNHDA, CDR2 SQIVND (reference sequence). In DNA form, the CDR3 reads TGTGCCAGTAGTACCCAGGGGGCGAGCAATCAGCCCCAGCATTTT. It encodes CASSTQGASNQPQHF.

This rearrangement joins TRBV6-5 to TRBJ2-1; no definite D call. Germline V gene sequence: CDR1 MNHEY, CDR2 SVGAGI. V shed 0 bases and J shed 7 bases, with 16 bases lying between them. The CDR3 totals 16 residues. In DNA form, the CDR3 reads TGTGCCAGCAGTTACTCGATCGGCGCGATTGTGAATGAGCAGTTCTTC. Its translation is CASSYSIGAIVNEQFF.

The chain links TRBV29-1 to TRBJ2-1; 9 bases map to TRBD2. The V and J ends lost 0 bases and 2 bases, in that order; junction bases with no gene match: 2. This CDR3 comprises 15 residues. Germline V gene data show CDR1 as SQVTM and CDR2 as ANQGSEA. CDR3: CSVEDRLAAYNEQFF. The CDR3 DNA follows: TGCAGCGTTGAAGATCGACTAGCGGCCTACAATGAGCAGTTCTTC.

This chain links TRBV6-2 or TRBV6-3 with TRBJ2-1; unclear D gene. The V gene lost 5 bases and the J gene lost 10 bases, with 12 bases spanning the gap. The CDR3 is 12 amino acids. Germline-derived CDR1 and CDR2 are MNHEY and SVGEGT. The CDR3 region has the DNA TGTGCCAGCAGTCCTCCGGTAGACGAGCAGTTCTTC. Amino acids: CASSPPVDEQFF.

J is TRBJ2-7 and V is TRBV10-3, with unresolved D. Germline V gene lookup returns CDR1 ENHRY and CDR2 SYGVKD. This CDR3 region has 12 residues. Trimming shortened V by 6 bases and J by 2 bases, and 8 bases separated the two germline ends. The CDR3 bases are TGTGCCATCAGCCAGGACCCCTACGAGCAGTACTTC. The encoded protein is CAISQDPYEQYF.